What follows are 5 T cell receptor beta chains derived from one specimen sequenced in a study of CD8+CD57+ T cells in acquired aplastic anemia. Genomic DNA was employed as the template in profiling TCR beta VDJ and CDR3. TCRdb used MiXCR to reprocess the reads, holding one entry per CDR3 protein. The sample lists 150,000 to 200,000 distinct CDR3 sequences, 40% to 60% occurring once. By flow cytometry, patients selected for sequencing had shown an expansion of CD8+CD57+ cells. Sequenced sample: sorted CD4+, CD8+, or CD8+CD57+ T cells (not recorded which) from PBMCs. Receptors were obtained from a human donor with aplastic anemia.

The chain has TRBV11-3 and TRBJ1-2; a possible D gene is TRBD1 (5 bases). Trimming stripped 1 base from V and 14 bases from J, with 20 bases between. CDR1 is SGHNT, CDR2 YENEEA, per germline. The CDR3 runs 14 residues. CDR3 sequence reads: CASSLVATDVLGTF. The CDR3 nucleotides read TGTGCCAGCAGCTTAGTAGCGACAGACGTTTTAGGGACCTTC.

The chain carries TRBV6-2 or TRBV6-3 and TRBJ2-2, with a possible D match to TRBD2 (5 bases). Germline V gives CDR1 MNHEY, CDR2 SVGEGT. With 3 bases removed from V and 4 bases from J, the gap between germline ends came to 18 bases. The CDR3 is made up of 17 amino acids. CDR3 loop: CASSYSVGIQVTGELFF. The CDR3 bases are TGTGCCAGCAGTTATTCTGTCGGGATTCAAGTCACCGGGGAGCTGTTTTTT.

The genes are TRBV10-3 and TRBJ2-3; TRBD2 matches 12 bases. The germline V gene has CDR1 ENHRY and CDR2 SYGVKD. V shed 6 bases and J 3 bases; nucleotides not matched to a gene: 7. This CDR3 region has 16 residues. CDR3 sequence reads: CAISDTTSGRTDTQYF. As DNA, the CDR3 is TGTGCCATCAGCGACACAACTAGCGGGAGGACAGATACGCAGTATTTT.

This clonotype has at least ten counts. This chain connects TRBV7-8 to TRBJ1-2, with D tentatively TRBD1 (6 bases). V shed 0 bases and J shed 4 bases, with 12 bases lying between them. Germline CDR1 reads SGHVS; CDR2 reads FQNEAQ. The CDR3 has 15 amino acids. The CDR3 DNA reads TGTGCCAGCAGCTTAGCGACACAGGGAGGCTATGGCTACACCTTC. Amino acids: CASSLATQGGYGYTF.

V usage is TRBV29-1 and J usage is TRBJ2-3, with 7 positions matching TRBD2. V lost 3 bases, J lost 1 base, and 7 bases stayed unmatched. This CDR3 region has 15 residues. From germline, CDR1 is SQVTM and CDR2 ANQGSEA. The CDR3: CSVDPYGGGTDTQYF. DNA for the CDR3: TGCAGCGTTGATCCCTATGGGGGGGGCACAGATACGCAGTATTTT.